The source of this TCR beta chain is a study of OX40 agonist ivuxolimab in advanced cancers. General study findings and limits: Expansion of clones was among the lowest in partial responders at 0.1-3.0 mg/kg. Blood T cells, both CD4+ and CD8+, expanded clonally by week 6 at 0.1 to 3.0 mg/kg. Expanded peripheral T cell antigen specificity was not determined.

As concerns this clone: Its antigen is unidentified.

From germline, CDR1 is SGHTA and CDR2 FQGTGA. Trimming at V came to 4 bases and at J to 1 base, leaving 5 bases not matched to a gene. The CDR3 consists of 17 residues. The protocol was immunoSEQ multiplex PCR, while the TCRdb copy is restricted to in-frame clones and leaves out a portion. Here the sample spans 35,000 to 40,000 clones, around 73% being singletons. The clonotype was recovered from an adult with an advanced solid tumor such as melanoma, head and neck, liver or kidney cancer. Sequencing was performed on CD4+ or CD8+ T cells sorted from blood, taken in a trial of the OX40 agonist ivuxolimab. The chain carries TRBV7-3 and TRBJ2-6, with 9 bases fitting TRBD2. The chain's CDR3 is CASSSTSGKSGANVLTF. In DNA form, the CDR3 reads TGTGCCAGCAGCTCGACTAGCGGCAAGTCTGGGGCCAACGTCCTGACTTTC. Based on the CDR3 plus reference TRBV7-3 and TRBJ2-6, the full variable domain is GAGVSQTPSNKVTEKGKYVELRCDPISGHTALYWYRQSLGQGPEFLIYFQGTGAADDSGLPNDRFFAVRPEGSVSTLKIQRTERGDSAVYLCASSSTSGKSGANVLTFGAGSRLTVL.